This T cell receptor (beta chain) was identified in a study of T cell responses to AZD1222 COVID-19 vaccine. This clone was observed a single time. As yet, its antigen is unknown. Study results and caveats: Most donors were white British and more were female, and clonal diversity was possibly underestimated.

Assay used: immunoSEQ multiplex PCR; TCRdb lists only in-frame clones, some missing. The profile shows fewer than 150,000 clones, 70% to 90% of them singletons. Trimming pared 5 bases from V and 1 base from J, leaving 12 bases between. Looked up from germline, CDR1 is SGHTA and CDR2 is FQGNSA. The CDR3 length is 14 residues. This material consisted of peripheral blood, taken 28 days after the second AZD1222 dose. The sequence derives from an adult who received the AZD1222 COVID-19 vaccine. The V gene is TRBV7-2, the J gene TRBJ2-7; D is possibly TRBD2 (5 bases). CDR3 protein: CASSRPGMSYEQYF. In nucleotides, the CDR3 is TGTGCCAGCAGCCGTCCCGGGATGTCCTACGAGCAGTACTTC. Full variable domain (missing parts from reference TRBV7-2 and TRBJ2-7): GAGVSQSPSNKVTEKGKDVELRCDPISGHTALYWYRQSLGQGLEFLIYFQGNSAPDKSGLPSDRFSAERTGGSVSTLTIQRTQQEDSAVYLCASSRPGMSYEQYFGPGTRLTVT.